Presented here are 6 T cell receptor beta chains from one specimen sequenced in a study of T-cell reconstitution after alpha-beta-depleted transplantation in children. The library targeted TCRbeta and was prepared with unique molecular identifiers. In TCRdb, the PCR reads were re-called with MiXCR into one record per CDR3 protein. Altogether approximately 1,000,000 distinct CDR3 sequences are present, around 30% being singletons, with the ten largest covering over 25%. The specimen was PBMCs, mostly from graft donor cells, collected 360 days after TCRalphabeta/CD19-depleted stem cell transplant. The receptors here all came from a boy younger than two who had a stem cell transplant for SCID, so the T cells may come from the graft donor.

This clonotype turned up a few times. The chain couples TRBV27 to TRBJ2-1; D uncertain. Germline V lookup: CDR1 MNHEY, CDR2 SMNVEV (reference sequence). The CDR3 is made up of 16 amino acids. V was cut by 3 bases and J by 0 bases, with 12 bases left in between. The CDR3 sequence: CASSFSGWGSYNEQFF. The CDR3 DNA follows: TGTGCCAGCAGTTTTTCAGGCTGGGGCTCCTACAATGAGCAGTTCTTC.

Only a few counts were recorded for this clonotype. The chain carries TRBV6-1 and TRBJ1-1; 7 nucleotides agree with TRBD1. Germline CDR1 is MNHNS and CDR2 is SASEGT. Unmatched junction bases numbered 8, after V lost 6 bases and J lost 1 base. CDR3 size: 15 residues. CDR3 sequence reads: CASSKQGIANTEAFF. In DNA, the CDR3 is TGTGCCAGCAGCAAACAGGGGATCGCGAACACTGAAGCTTTCTTT.

The V and J genes are TRBV5-1 and TRBJ1-1; D may be TRBD1 (5 bases). CDR1 SGHRS and CDR2 YFSETQ come from the germline V gene. CDR3 length: 16 residues. The ends were cut back, 9 bases at V and 0 bases at J, with 21 bases in the middle. CDR3 nucleotide sequence: TGCGCCACCGCACGAACCTCCGGGACGGTGAACACTGAAGCTTTCTTT. Its translation is CATARTSGTVNTEAFF.

V usage is TRBV5-1 and J usage is TRBJ2-1; D is uncertain. This CDR3 spans 15 amino acids. CDR1 and CDR2 (germline): SGHRS, YFSETQ. The germline V and J ends were trimmed by 5 bases and 0 bases, with 12 bases remaining between them. CDR3 sequence (DNA): TGCGCCAGCAGTCTATTGGAGAGCTCCTACAATGAGCAGTTCTTC. Its translation is CASSLLESSYNEQFF. Together with reference TRBV5-1 and TRBJ2-1, the CDR3 gives the full variable domain: KAGVTQTPRYLIKTRGQQVTLSCSPISGHRSVSWYQQTPGQGLQFLFEYFSETQRNKGNFPGRFSGRQFSNSRSEMNVSTLELGDSALYLCASSLLESSYNEQFFGPGTRLTVL.

The rearrangement uses TRBV6-1 and TRBJ2-1; TRBD2 matches 13 bases. Germline V gene sequence: CDR1 MNHNS, CDR2 SASEGT. The trim removed 3 bases at V and 8 bases at J, leaving 7 bases unmatched. The CDR3 spans 16 residues. CDR3 bases: TGTGCCAGCAGTGAGCTGACTAGCGGGGGGTCAGATGAGCAGTTCTTC. The encoded protein is CASSELTSGGSDEQFF.

This clonotype was counted at least ten times. This chain uses TRBV5-6 with TRBJ2-7; D remains ambiguous. Trimming shortened V by 2 bases and J by 6 bases, and 18 bases separated the two germline ends. Germline assignment: CDR1 SGHDT and CDR2 YYEEEE. The CDR3 is made up of 15 amino acids. CDR3 DNA sequence: TGTGCCAGCAGCTTCCCTAGGGTCGGCGTGCCCGAGCAGTACTTC. This gives the protein CASSFPRVGVPEQYF.